This TCR beta chain was retrieved from a study of blood T cell repertoires in COVID-19. Participants spanned ages about 18 to 100 years and resided in fewer than 30 US areas. The assay was immunoSEQ multiplex PCR, and TCRdb's table has in-frame clones only and misses some. The data show hundreds of thousands of clones, around 88% seen once. The V segment lost 5 bases and the J segment 5 bases; nucleotides outside the gene matches: 8. Germline CDR1 reads GTSNPN; CDR2 reads SVGIG (reference sequence). The CDR3 is 14 amino acids. The sequence was obtained from a woman aged 30 to 39 who had recovered from COVID-19. The sequencing input was PBMCs or T cells enriched from blood (not recorded which). This rearrangement joins TRBV30 to TRBJ1-4, with TRBD1 matching 7 bases. The CDR3: CAWGRGQTNEKLFF. In DNA form, the CDR3 reads TGTGCCTGGGGTCGGGGACAGACGAATGAAAAACTGTTTTTT.